This TCR beta chain was sequenced in a study of CD8+ T cells in alopecia areata. Looking at the study overall: Percent affected scalp area, the SALT score, rated treated patients' severity. Study results and limitations: Clonality exceeded that of normal scalp in lesional scalp, most notably in alopecia totalis/universalis.

Noted treatment: oral pan-JAK inhibitor, 5-10 mg twice daily. Sampling of alopecia areata patients yielded lesional scalp punch biopsies as well as peripheral blood. Germline V gene sequence: CDR1 LNHDA, CDR2 SQIVND (reference sequence). This CDR3 comprises 14 residues. V was pared by 9 bases and J by 3 bases, with 9 bases of the junction left unmatched. Reverse transcribed after extraction, RNA yielded cDNA as the sequencing template. Data came from immunoSEQ multiplex PCR; TCRdb stores just in-frame clones and leaves some out. This sample has approximately 42,000 clones, with under 70% found just once. About this clone: Its antigen is unknown.

V usage is TRBV19 and J usage is TRBJ2-7; 9 nucleotides line up with TRBD1. The sample in question was CD8+ T cells sorted from blood, obtained at week 4, from a patient treated with tofacitinib. This receptor was obtained from a human donor with alopecia areata. This CDR3 is CASQQTGGDYEQYF. CDR3 sequence (DNA): TGTGCCAGCCAGCAGACAGGGGGTGACTACGAGCAGTACTTC.